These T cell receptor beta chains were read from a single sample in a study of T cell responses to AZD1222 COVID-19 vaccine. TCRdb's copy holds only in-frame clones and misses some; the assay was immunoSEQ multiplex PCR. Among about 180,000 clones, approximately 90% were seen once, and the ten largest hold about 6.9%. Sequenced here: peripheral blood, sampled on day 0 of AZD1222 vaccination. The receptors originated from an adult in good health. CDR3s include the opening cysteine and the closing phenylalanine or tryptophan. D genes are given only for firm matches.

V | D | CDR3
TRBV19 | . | CASSIPGYGTEAFF
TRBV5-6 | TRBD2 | CASRSGLAGAIDTQYF
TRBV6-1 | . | CASSEGPLYNSPLHF
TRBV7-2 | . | CASSFRGEETQYF
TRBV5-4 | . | CASSMDRVLNTGELFF
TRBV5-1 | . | CASSYDSNTEAFF
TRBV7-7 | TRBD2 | CASSPSGGSTDTQYF
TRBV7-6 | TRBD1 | CASSQGVGKLFF
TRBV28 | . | CAREDTGTYEQYF
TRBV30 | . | CAWSVENIQYF
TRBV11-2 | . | CASSLGGTPYGYTF
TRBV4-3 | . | CASSQVTGHHPYGYTF
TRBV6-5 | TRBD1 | CASRTGTGFYNEQFF
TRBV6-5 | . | CASSYDGEAAYEQYF
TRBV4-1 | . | CASSQVLGSMNTEAFF
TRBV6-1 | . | CASSDGQILTSGNTIYF
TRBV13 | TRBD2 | CASSLLERGGTGELFF
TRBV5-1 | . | CASSLDRDSPLHF
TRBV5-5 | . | CASSLKGFNEKLFF
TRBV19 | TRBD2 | CASSKGLAGVSLNNEQFF
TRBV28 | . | CASYGPFGSGANVLTF
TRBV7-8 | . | CASSLVPGTQETQYF
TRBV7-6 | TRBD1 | CASSPGTGSSYEQYF
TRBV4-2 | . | CASSKTGTPNYYGYTF
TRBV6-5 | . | CASSYQDTGELFF
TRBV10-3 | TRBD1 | CAISEGTGSVEAFF
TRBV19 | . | CASAQGLHYEQYF
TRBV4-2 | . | CASSLVSVGTDTQYF
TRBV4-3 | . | CASSQGRVREKLFF
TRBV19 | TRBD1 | CASSPRTGKTKNIQYF
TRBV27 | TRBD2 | CASSLTSGGPSYNEQFF
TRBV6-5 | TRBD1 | CASRDRGLRQHF
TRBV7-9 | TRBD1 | CASSSTPTGNSNQPQHF
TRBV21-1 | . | CASSKVGVRSSYNEQFF
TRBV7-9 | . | CASSGQGTNEKLFF
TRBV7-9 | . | CASSGVGATIDVYGYTF
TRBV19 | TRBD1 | CASQVARGQGYYGYTF
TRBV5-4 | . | CASSFDGFQETQYF
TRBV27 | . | CASHRGAPTDTQYF
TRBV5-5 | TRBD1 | CASSLAGQAMYEQYF
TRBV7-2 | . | CASSLDRRNYGYTF
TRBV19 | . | CASSPPEIRGYTF
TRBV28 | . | CASSLGRGQNTEAFF
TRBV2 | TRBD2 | CASRGTGTSPYF
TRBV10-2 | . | CASSGRSGETQYF
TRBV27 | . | CASRPKETQYF
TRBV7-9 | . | CASSLYGDGGLGEQFF
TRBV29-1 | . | CSVSHSAGNTIYF
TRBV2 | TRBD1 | CASRGDRGSYNEQFF
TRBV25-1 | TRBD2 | CASSARPGGGRSYNEQFF
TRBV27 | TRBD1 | CASSSKVGTGKYSNQPQHF
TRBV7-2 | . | CASSLVSSRVDQPQHF
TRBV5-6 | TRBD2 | CASSSVTLRGEGTQYF
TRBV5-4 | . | CASSLENPGPGNTIYF
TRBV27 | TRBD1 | CASSLQGAGDTQYF